This record covers a single T cell receptor beta chain. Original analysis: Using reference gene primer amplification, nucleated cell counts were estimated. TCRdb's table, derived via immunoSEQ multiplex PCR, lists solely in-frame clones and lacks some. V and J calls and clone size are those listed in that table; D and trimming were worked out from the DNA. The sample consists of under 200,000 clones, approximately 91% of them appearing once. This sample is drawn from a study of blood T cell repertoires in COVID-19. As for the study in general: Italy, Spain and the United States were the sources of the convalescent and acute COVID-19 samples. The cDNA or gDNA used as material had been derived from T cells, B-cell-depleted T cells, or PBMCs.

A Seattle source enrolled patients during active infection and followed them longitudinally. The TCR was taken from a man younger than 35 with COVID-19, enrolled during active disease. Sequencing was carried out using peripheral blood.

The CDR3, as DNA: TGTGCCAGCTCACCACCACTCTACGAGCAGTACTTC. Translating it yields CASSPPLYEQYF. The genes are TRBV18 and TRBJ2-7, with D unresolved. The CDR3 runs to 12 residues. Germline loops: CDR1 KGHSH, CDR2 LQKENI. The V end was cut by 0 bases, the J end by 3 bases, with 3 bases between.